The 14 T cell receptor beta chains reported below all come from one sample, sequenced in a study of blood T cell repertoires in COVID-19. The assay was immunoSEQ multiplex PCR, and TCRdb's table has in-frame clones only and misses some. The sample records about 150,000 clones, 83% being singletons. The sequenced material came from peripheral blood. Receptors originate from a woman aged 80 or over with acute or convalescent COVID-19.

This chain connects TRBV10-3 to TRBJ2-3; TRBD2 aligns across 8 bases. Looked up from germline, CDR1 is ENHRY and CDR2 is SYGVKD. The V segment lost 4 bases and the J segment 6 bases; nucleotides outside the gene matches: 0. The CDR3 covers 12 residues. The CDR3 DNA follows: TGTGCCATCAGTGGACTAGCGGATACGCAGTATTTT. Amino acid sequence: CAISGLADTQYF.

The chain is built from TRBV5-4 and TRBJ2-6, with D perhaps TRBD1 (6 bases). With 0 bases removed from V and 4 bases from J, the gap between germline ends came to 8 bases. The CDR3 loop spans 15 amino acids. Germline V CDR1 and CDR2: SGHNT, YYREEE (reference sequence). The CDR3, as DNA: TGTGCCAGCAGCTTGGTGGGGACAGGGGCCAACGTCCTGACTTTC. It yields the protein CASSLVGTGANVLTF.

The genes are TRBV7-3 and TRBJ1-1; D gene unclear. Per germline, CDR1 SGHTA and CDR2 FQGTGA. Trimming left V 1 base short and J 5 bases short, with 8 bases between. This CDR3 region has 13 residues. Here the CDR3 reads CASSLRHWTEAFF. CDR3 DNA sequence: TGTGCCAGCAGCTTAAGGCATTGGACTGAAGCTTTCTTT.

The chain links TRBV11-2 to TRBJ2-1; perhaps TRBD2 as D (5 bases). The length of the CDR3 is 13 residues. Germline CDR1 reads SGHAT; CDR2 reads FQNNGV. Trimming took 7 bases from V and 5 from J, leaving 12 bases between them. The CDR3 sequence: CASKRTYHNEQFF. The CDR3 coding sequence is TGTGCCAGCAAACGGACTTACCACAATGAGCAGTTCTTC.

The rearrangement links TRBV7-2 to TRBJ1-1; no reliable D call. V was clipped by 1 base and J by 1 base, with 10 bases between them. The length of the CDR3 is 15 residues. Germline-derived CDR1 and CDR2 are SGHTA and FQGNSA. CDR3 nucleotides: TGTGCCAGCAGCTTAGGGGGAGGCGAGAACACTGAAGCTTTCTTT. It translates to CASSLGGGENTEAFF.

CDR3 sequence reads: CASSLGQVNQPQHF. Here the CDR3 DNA reads TGTGCCAGCAGCTTAGGGCAGGTCAATCAGCCCCAGCATTTT. The chain employs TRBV7-9 and TRBJ1-5; no reliable D call. The V and J ends lost 1 base and 3 bases respectively, with 7 bases between them. The CDR3 runs 14 residues. Germline V CDR1 and CDR2: SEHNR, FQNEAQ (reference sequence).

The rearrangement joins TRBV7-2 to TRBJ2-7, with 11 bases matching TRBD2. Germline CDR1 SGHTA, CDR2 FQGNSA. This CDR3 spans 16 amino acids. V shed 5 bases and J 2 bases; nucleotides not matched to a gene: 8. In DNA form, the CDR3 reads TGTGCCAGCAGCCCCCACGGGACTAGCGGCACCTACGAGCAGTACTTC. Protein: CASSPHGTSGTYEQYF. Together with reference TRBV7-2 and TRBJ2-7, the CDR3 gives the full variable domain: GAGVSQSPSNKVTEKGKDVELRCDPISGHTALYWYRQSLGQGLEFLIYFQGNSAPDKSGLPSDRFSAERTGGSVSTLTIQRTQQEDSAVYLCASSPHGTSGTYEQYFGPGTRLTVT.

Notes on this clone: This CDR3 is also generated by other DNA sequences in the sample. The chain has TRBV7-2 and TRBJ2-3; 7 bases fit TRBD1. J was trimmed by 5 bases and V by 6 bases; bases with no gene match: 2. The V gene's germline CDR1 is SGHTA and CDR2 FQGNSA. The length of the CDR3 is 12 residues. This CDR3 is CASSPGGDTQYF. For the CDR3, the DNA is TGTGCCAGCAGTCCAGGGGGAGATACGCAGTATTTT.

The chain has TRBV6-5 and TRBJ1-2; TRBD1 aligns across 8 bases. Trimming took 6 bases from V and 7 from J; bases not matched to a gene: 1. The CDR3 is 11 amino acids. Per the germline V gene, CDR1 is MNHEY and CDR2 is SVGAGI. The CDR3 nucleotides read TGTGCCAGCAGAACAGGGGGTGGCTACACCTTC. It is translated as CASRTGGGYTF.

The gene calls are TRBV10-2 and TRBJ2-5; the match to TRBD2 covers 7 bases. The J segment lost 5 bases and the V segment lost 6 bases, leaving 3 bases of the junction unmatched. Germline V lookup: CDR1 WSHSY, CDR2 SAAADI. The CDR3 is 12 residues long. The CDR3 here is CASSREGETQYF. The CDR3 DNA reads TGCGCCAGCAGCAGGGAGGGGGAGACCCAGTACTTC.

This clone was counted a few times. The chain recombines TRBV5-1 with TRBJ1-6, with no clear D. Germline CDR1 SGHRS, CDR2 YFSETQ. This CDR3 region has 13 residues. Trimming removed 0 bases at V and 14 bases at J, with 12 bases between. The CDR3 here is CASSLAGGSTLHF. In nucleotides, the CDR3 is TGCGCCAGCAGCTTGGCCGGCGGATCCACCCTCCACTTT.

This chain links TRBV5-1 with TRBJ1-2, with 9 positions matching TRBD1. Trimming at V came to 3 bases and at J to 3 bases, leaving 9 bases not matched to a gene. This CDR3 contains 16 residues. The germline V gene encodes CDR1 SGHRS and CDR2 YFSETQ. The CDR3 DNA is TGCGCCAGCAGCTCGGGGTTAACAGGGGGCGACTATGGCTACACCTTC. Translated: CASSSGLTGGDYGYTF.

The chain joins TRBV6-5 to TRBJ2-4, with 7 bases fitting TRBD2. V lost 2 bases to trimming and J lost 3 bases; unmatched junction nucleotides: 4. The CDR3 has 15 amino acids. The germline gives CDR1 MNHEY, CDR2 SVGAGI. The CDR3 nucleotides are TGTGCCAGCAGTTACCTGCGGGGGAGCAAAAACATTCAGTACTTC. Translating it yields CASSYLRGSKNIQYF.

This chain joins TRBV21-1 and TRBJ1-2; TRBD1 is the table's D call, not checked against the DNA. TRBV21-1 is labeled a pseudogene. The CDR3 runs 17 residues. The CDR3 DNA reads as TGTGCCAGCCCTCCCCGGGACAGATCTTATGCCGACTATGGCTACACCTTC. It specifies CASPPRDRSYADYGYTF.